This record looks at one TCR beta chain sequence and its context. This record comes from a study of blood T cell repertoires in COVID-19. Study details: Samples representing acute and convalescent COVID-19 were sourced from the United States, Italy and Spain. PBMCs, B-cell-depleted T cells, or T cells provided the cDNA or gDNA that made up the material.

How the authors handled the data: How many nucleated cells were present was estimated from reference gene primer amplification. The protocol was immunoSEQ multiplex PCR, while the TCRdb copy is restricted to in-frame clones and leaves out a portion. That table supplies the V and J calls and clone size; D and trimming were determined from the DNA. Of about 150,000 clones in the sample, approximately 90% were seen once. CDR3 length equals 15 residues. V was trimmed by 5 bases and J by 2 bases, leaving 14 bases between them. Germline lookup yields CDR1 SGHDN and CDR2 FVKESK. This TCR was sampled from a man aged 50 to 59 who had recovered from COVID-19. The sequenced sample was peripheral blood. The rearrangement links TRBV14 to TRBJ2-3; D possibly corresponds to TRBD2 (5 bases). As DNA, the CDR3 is TGTGCCAGCAGCACCGAATGGACTGACACAGATACGCAGTATTTT. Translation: CASSTEWTDTDTQYF.